A single T cell receptor beta chain is shown here with its context. These data come from a study of Graves' ophthalmopathy and Graves' hyperthyroidism. Aged 18 to 65, hyperthyroidism patients had been newly diagnosed, with under 2 months' duration. Other autoimmune disease, uncontrolled infection, pregnancy and lactation led to exclusion. Trimming removed 8 bases at V and 4 bases at J, with 8 bases between. There are 11 residues in the CDR3. Germline values: CDR1 SNHLY, CDR2 FYNNEI. Amplified TCR beta CDR3 regions were obtained using RNA transcripts as template. Amplification began with first-round RT-PCR using HTBI primers, then second-round multiplex PCR was performed. MiXCR, run by TCRdb on the multiplex PCR reads, gives a single entry per CDR3 protein. The sample includes 900,000 to 1,200,000 distinct CDR3 sequences, about 35% seen only once; the top ten take over 8.5%.

The clonotype comes from an adult man with Graves' hyperthyroidism. The specimen sequenced was peripheral blood or thyroid tissue (not recorded which). The J gene is TRBJ1-1, the V gene TRBV2; TRBD1 is a possible D gene (5 bases). As DNA, the CDR3 is TGTGCCAGCGGGACCGTCACTGAAGCTTTCTTT. Amino acid sequence: CASGTVTEAFF.